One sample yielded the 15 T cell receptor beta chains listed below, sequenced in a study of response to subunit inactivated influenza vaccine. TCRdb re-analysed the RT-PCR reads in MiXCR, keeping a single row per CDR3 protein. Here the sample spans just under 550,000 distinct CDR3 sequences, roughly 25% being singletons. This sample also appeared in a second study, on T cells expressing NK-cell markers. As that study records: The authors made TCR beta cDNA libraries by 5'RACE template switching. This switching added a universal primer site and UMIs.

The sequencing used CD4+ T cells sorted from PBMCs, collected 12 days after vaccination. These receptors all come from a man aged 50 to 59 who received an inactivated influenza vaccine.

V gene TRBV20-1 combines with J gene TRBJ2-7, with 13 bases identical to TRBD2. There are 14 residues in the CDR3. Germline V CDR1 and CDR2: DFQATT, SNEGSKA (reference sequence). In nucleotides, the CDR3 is TGCAGCACACTAGCGGGGGGGCCAGAATACGAGCAGTACTTC. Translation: CSTLAGGPEYEQYF.

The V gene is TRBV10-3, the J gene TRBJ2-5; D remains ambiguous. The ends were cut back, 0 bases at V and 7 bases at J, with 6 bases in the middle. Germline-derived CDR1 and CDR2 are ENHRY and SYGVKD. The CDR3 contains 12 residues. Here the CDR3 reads CAISESTGTQYF. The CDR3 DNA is TGTGCCATCAGTGAGTCCACGGGGACCCAGTACTTC.

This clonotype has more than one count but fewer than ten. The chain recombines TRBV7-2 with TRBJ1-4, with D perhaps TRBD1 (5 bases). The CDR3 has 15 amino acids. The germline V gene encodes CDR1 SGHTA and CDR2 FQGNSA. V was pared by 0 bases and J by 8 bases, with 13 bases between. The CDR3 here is CASSLAGRAGEKLFF. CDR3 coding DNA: TGTGCCAGCAGCTTAGCCGGCAGGGCGGGCGAAAAACTGTTTTTT.

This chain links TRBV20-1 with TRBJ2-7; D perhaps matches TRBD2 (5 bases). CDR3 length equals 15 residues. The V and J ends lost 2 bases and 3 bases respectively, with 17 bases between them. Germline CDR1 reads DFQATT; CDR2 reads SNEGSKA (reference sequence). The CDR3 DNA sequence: TGCAGTGCTAGATCCGCTAGCAGGAGTAACTACGAGCAGTACTTC. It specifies CSARSASRSNYEQYF.

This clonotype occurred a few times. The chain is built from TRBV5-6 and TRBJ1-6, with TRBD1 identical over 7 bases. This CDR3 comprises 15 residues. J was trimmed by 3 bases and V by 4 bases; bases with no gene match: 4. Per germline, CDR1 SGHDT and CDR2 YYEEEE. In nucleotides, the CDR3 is TGTGCCAGCAGCGTGACAGGGATCTATAATTCACCCCTCCACTTT. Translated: CASSVTGIYNSPLHF.

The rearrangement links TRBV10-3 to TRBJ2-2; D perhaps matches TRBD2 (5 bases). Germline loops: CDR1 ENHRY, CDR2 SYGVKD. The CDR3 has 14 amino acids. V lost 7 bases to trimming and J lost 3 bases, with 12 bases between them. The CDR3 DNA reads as TGTGCCATCAAGGCGGGTACAGACACCGGGGAGCTGTTTTTT. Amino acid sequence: CAIKAGTDTGELFF.

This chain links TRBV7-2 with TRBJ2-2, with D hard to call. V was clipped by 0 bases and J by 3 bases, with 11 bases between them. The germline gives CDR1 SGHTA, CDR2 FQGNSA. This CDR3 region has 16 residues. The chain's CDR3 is CASSLAFLIHTGELFF. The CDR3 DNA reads TGTGCCAGCAGCTTAGCTTTCTTAATCCACACCGGGGAGCTGTTTTTT.

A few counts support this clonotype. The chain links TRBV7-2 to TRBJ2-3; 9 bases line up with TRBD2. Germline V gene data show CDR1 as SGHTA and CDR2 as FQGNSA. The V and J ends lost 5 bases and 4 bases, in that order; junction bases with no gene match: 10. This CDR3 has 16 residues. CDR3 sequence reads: CASSPAGSGSADTQYF. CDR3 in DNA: TGTGCCAGCAGCCCGGCTGGTAGCGGGAGCGCAGATACGCAGTATTTT.

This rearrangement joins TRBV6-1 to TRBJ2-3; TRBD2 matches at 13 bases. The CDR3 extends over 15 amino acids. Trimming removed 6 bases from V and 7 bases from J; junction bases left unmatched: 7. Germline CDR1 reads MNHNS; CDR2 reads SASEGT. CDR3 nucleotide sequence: TGTGCCAGCAGAACAACTAGCGGGGGGGCGAATACGCAGTATTTT. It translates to CASRTTSGGANTQYF.

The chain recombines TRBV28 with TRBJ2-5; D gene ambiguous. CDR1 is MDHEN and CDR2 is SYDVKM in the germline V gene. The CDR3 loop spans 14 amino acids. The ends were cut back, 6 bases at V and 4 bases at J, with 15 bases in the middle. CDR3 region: CASRPQGPLETQYF. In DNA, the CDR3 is TGTGCCAGCAGACCTCAAGGGCCCTTAGAGACCCAGTACTTC.

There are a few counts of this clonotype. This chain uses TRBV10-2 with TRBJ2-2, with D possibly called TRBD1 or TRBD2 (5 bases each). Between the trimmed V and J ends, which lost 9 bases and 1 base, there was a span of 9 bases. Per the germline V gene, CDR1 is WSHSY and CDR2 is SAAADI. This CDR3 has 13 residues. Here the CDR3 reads CASGTWNTGELFF. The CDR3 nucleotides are TGCGCCAGTGGGACCTGGAACACCGGGGAGCTGTTTTTT.

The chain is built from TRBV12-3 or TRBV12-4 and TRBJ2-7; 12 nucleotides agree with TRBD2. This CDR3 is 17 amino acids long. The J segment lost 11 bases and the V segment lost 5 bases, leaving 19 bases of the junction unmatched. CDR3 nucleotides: TGTGCCAGCAGTCTGGGACGTATGACTAGCGGGGGTGATCGTAAGTACTTC. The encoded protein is CASSLGRMTSGGDRKYF.

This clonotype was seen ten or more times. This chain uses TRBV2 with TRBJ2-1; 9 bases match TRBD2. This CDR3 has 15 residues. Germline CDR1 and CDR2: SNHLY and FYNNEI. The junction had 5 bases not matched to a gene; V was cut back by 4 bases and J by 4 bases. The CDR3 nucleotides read TGTGCCAGCAGTGTCTCGGGACTAGCTTACAATGAGCAGTTCTTC. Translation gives CASSVSGLAYNEQFF.

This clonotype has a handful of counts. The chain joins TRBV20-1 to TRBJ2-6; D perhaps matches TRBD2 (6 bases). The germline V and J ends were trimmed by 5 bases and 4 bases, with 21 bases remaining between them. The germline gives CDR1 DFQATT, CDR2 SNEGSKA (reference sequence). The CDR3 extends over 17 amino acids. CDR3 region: CSARPGVWGRGANVLTF. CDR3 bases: TGCAGTGCTCGACCGGGAGTCTGGGGCCGCGGGGCCAACGTCCTGACTTTC.

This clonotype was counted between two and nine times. The CDR3 loop reads CASKGQGRTEAFF. In DNA form, the CDR3 reads TGTGCCAGCAAGGGACAGGGAAGGACTGAAGCTTTCTTT. The genes are TRBV2 and TRBJ1-1; 9 nucleotides match TRBD1. The CDR3 sequence is 13 residues long. Germline trimming cut 7 bases from V and 5 bases from J; bases unmatched to any gene: 5. Germline CDR1 reads SNHLY; CDR2 reads FYNNEI.